This T cell receptor (beta chain) is drawn from a study of shared clonotypes between healthy human individuals. Looking at the study overall: Each donor contributed plates that comprised three CD4 naive, three CD4 memory, two CD8 naive and one CD8 memory.

Germline V gene data show CDR1 as SEHNR and CDR2 as FQNEAQ (reference sequence). The CDR3 length is 16 residues. J gave up 3 bases and V 5 bases, and 9 bases lay outside the gene matches. The naive CD8 subset, CD45RO-negative cells positively selected for CCR7, excluded terminally differentiated effector memory CD45RA+ cells. Produced via immunoSEQ multiplex PCR; TCRdb's table is partial and in-frame only. The table includes 2 million to 2.5 million clones, 85% to 95% detected once. The sample comprised naive CD8+ T cells sorted from blood. This TCR came from a man between 18 and 35 years old in good health. The J gene is TRBJ2-7, the V gene TRBV7-9, with 11 bases that match TRBD2. CDR3 amino acids: CASSTSSGGTDYEQYF. DNA for the CDR3: TGTGCCAGCAGCACGTCTAGCGGGGGGACCGACTACGAGCAGTACTTC.